This TCR beta chain stems from a study of cytomegalovirus exposure and HLA in healthy donors. Whole-study findings and limits: In vitro assays verified that a few CMV-associated chains recognized CMV antigens specifically. As was reported, the classifier diagnosed cytomegalovirus status with high specificity and sensitivity. Owing to their indistinguishability, certain V segments, notably TRBV6-2 and TRBV6-3, were excluded. An analysis that came later showed most CMV-associated TCR beta chains appearing HLA-restricted.

The germline V gene has CDR1 LNHDA and CDR2 SQIVND (reference sequence). The CDR3 has 20 residues. V shed 5 bases and J 6 bases; nucleotides not matched to a gene: 18. PCR employed 60 Vbeta and 13 Jbeta primers. The assay was immunoSEQ multiplex PCR, and TCRdb's table has in-frame clones only and misses some. The sample has 150,000 to 200,000 clones, around 78% seen once; the top ten hold around 7%. Turning to this clone: Its matching antigen is unknown.

Input material: PBMCs. The gene calls are TRBV19 and TRBJ2-2; 13 bases are a match to TRBD2. The TCR sequence derives from a woman in her thirties or forties in good health and CMV-seropositive. For the CDR3, the DNA is TGTGCCAGTAGTCCTACCCCCGTTACTAGCGGGGGGGCTAAGGCCGGGGAGCTGTTTTTT. As protein: CASSPTPVTSGGAKAGELFF.